A selection of T cell receptor beta chains follows, all from one sample in a study of blood T cell repertoires in COVID-19. Data came from immunoSEQ multiplex PCR; TCRdb stores just in-frame clones and leaves some out. In the table there are under 350,000 clones, about 89% of which are singletons. Sample: PBMCs or T cells enriched from blood (not recorded which). The source is a woman aged 18-29 years who had recovered from COVID-19. Both conserved end residues are part of each CDR3. D genes are given only for firm matches. The listing skips clone size in some rows; elsewhere it reads once, few, many or a size class.

v_gene	abundance	j_gene	d_gene	CDR3aa	CDR3nt
TRBV2	.	TRBJ2-5	TRBD2	CASSALAGVETQYF	TGTGCCAGCAGTGCACTAGCGGGGGTGGAGACCCAGTACTTC
TRBV19	.	TRBJ2-2	TRBD1	CASSISGGAFLNTGELFF	TGTGCCAGTAGTATCTCAGGGGGCGCGTTTCTTAACACCGGGGAGCTGTTTTTT
TRBV2	.	TRBJ1-4	.	CASSDRVANEKLFF	TGTGCCAGCAGTGACAGGGTGGCTAATGAAAAACTGTTTTTT
TRBV5-1	.	TRBJ2-7	TRBD1	CASSPGQGAYEQYF	TGCGCCAGCAGCCCGGGACAGGGGGCCTACGAGCAGTACTTC
TRBV5-1	.	TRBJ2-4	TRBD2	CASSPGLAGEGNIQYF	TGCGCCAGCAGCCCCGGACTAGCGGGAGAGGGAAACATTCAGTACTTC
TRBV4-3	.	TRBJ2-7	.	CASSQLGPQGGDEQYF	TGCGCCAGCAGCCAATTGGGACCTCAGGGCGGGGACGAGCAGTACTTC
TRBV7-9	.	TRBJ1-2	.	CASSLIQGSGYTF	TGTGCCAGCAGCTTAATCCAGGGGTCTGGCTACACCTTC
TRBV19	.	TRBJ1-1	.	CASARQGNTEAFF	TGTGCCAGTGCCCGGCAGGGGAACACTGAAGCTTTCTTT
TRBV7-6	.	TRBJ1-1	.	CASSLDQGTEAFF	TGTGCCAGCAGCTTAGACCAGGGGACTGAAGCTTTCTTT
TRBV6-5	few	TRBJ2-4	.	CASRYTSGGAKNIQYF	TGTGCCAGCAGATACACTAGTGGGGGCGCCAAAAACATTCAGTACTTC
TRBV4-1	.	TRBJ2-2	.	CASSQDQGGGELFF	TGCGCCAGCAGCCAAGACCAGGGCGGCGGGGAGCTGTTTTTT
TRBV7-9	.	TRBJ1-5	TRBD1	CASSLGQGDGIGNQPQHF	TGTGCCAGCAGCTTGGGACAGGGTGATGGGATTGGCAATCAGCCCCAGCATTTT
TRBV9	.	TRBJ2-2	.	CASSVVSNTGELFF	TGTGCCAGCAGCGTAGTATCGAACACCGGGGAGCTGTTTTTT
TRBV6-5	once	TRBJ2-7	.	CASSPTGYEQYF	TGTGCCAGCAGTCCCACAGGCTACGAGCAGTACTTC
TRBV11-2	.	TRBJ1-2	TRBD1	CASSPLWTGTGYGYTF	TGTGCCAGCAGCCCCCTGTGGACAGGGACGGGGTATGGCTACACCTTC
TRBV6-4	once	TRBJ2-7	.	CASSPTGTPSSYEQYF	TGTGCCAGCAGTCCCACCGGGACACCGAGCTCCTACGAGCAGTACTTC
TRBV29-1	.	TRBJ1-1	.	CSVGRQLAEAFF	TGCAGCGTTGGAAGACAGCTAGCTGAAGCTTTCTTT
TRBV18	once	TRBJ2-3	TRBD2	CASSREGSSDTQYF	TGTGCCAGCTCACGGGAGGGTAGCTCAGATACGCAGTATTTT
TRBV3-1/TRBV3-2	.	TRBJ2-4	.	CASSRTALGNIQYF	TGTGCCAGCAGCCGGACAGCCCTTGGGAACATTCAGTACTTC
TRBV3-1/TRBV3-2	.	TRBJ1-5	.	CASSQDASENQPQHF	TGTGCCAGCAGCCAAGACGCCAGCGAAAATCAGCCCCAGCATTTT
TRBV2	once	TRBJ2-1	TRBD1	CASRTGGLEQFF	TGTGCCAGCAGGACAGGGGGCCTTGAGCAGTTCTTC
TRBV19	few	TRBJ2-5	.	CASSSSTSQETQYF	TGTGCCAGTAGTTCGAGTACTAGCCAGGAGACCCAGTACTTC
TRBV9	.	TRBJ1-2	.	CASSVGGGTNYGYTF	TGTGCCAGCAGCGTAGGTGGCGGTACTAACTATGGCTACACCTTC
TRBV19	once	TRBJ2-4	TRBD1	CASSIDLQTGADIQYF	TGTGCCAGTAGTATAGATCTCCAGACAGGGGCGGACATTCAGTACTTC
TRBV19	.	TRBJ2-2	.	CASSRRNLGGTGELFF	TGTGCCAGTAGTAGGAGGAATCTAGGCGGCACCGGGGAGCTGTTTTTT
TRBV6-6	.	TRBJ2-5	.	CASSYGSSEETQYF	TGTGCCAGCAGTTACGGTTCATCAGAAGAGACCCAGTACTTC